This T cell receptor (beta chain) appears in the sequencing data of a study of T-cell memory formation after mild COVID-19. Study-level findings and limits: Pre-infection memory held some responding clones, suggesting pre-existing cross-reactive T cells responded.

5'RACE primed at constant segments yielded TCR alpha and TCR beta cDNA libraries bearing sample barcodes and UMIs. TCRdb re-called the 5' RACE reads with MiXCR, one entry per CDR3 protein. The data contain about 140,000 distinct CDR3 sequences, approximately 14% of them singletons. Remarks on this clonotype: Its target is not known.

The CDR3 is 12 amino acids. Germline CDR1 SQVTM, CDR2 ANQGSEA. V was trimmed by 2 bases and J by 4 bases, leaving 8 bases between them. This chain joins TRBV29-1 and TRBJ1-2; D is perhaps TRBD1 (5 bases). Sequencing was carried out using PBMCs or a T cell subset sorted from them (not recorded which). The receptor's source is an adult woman who had mild COVID-19 (a few samples of this study predate the infection). Cell type and time point are not known. The CDR3 nucleotides read TGCAGCGTTGAAATGGGACCCTATGGCTACACCTTC. Its translation: CSVEMGPYGYTF.